This T cell receptor (beta chain) came from a study of technical replicates of blood from a handful of donors. CDR3 length: 10 amino acids. V shed 4 bases and J shed 7 bases, with 5 bases lying between them. In germline, CDR1 is SQVTM, CDR2 ANQGSEA. The data were produced by immunoSEQ multiplex PCR, yet TCRdb's version contains in-frame clones alone and is incomplete. Found here are 60,000 to 90,000 clones, roughly 97% of them singletons; the top ten hold less than 0.25%. This chain links TRBV29-1 with TRBJ2-1; D not certain. The sequence was obtained from a human donor in good health. Sequenced sample: T cells isolated from PBMCs. Here the CDR3 reads CSVVLNEQFF. CDR3 DNA: TGCAGCGTTGTCCTTAATGAGCAGTTCTTC.